These T cell receptor beta chains were read from a single sample in a study of control samples from healthy donors and cancer patients. Repertoires were generated with immunoSEQ multiplex PCR, while TCRdb's copy carries only in-frame clones and drops some. Of 150,000 to 200,000 clones in the sample, roughly 94% were seen once. Sequenced material: blood. The receptors come from a woman aged 18-29 years in good health. The CDR3 runs from the conserved cysteine through the conserved F or W. The D gene is left open where the match is weak. Clone size, where shown, is once, few, many, or a class for clones that have expanded.

clone size: .; J gene: TRBJ2-7; V gene: TRBV5-1; D gene: .; CDR3 protein: CASSLAPANSYEQYF; CDR3 DNA: TGCGCCAGCAGCTTGGCGCCAGCCAACTCCTACGAGCAGTACTTC
clone size: .; J gene: TRBJ2-5; V gene: TRBV7-9; D gene: .; CDR3 protein: CASSLGQGYGETQYF; CDR3 DNA: TGTGCCAGCAGCTTAGGGCAGGGGTATGGAGAGACCCAGTACTTC
clone size: .; J gene: TRBJ2-5; V gene: TRBV5-6; D gene: .; CDR3 protein: CASSVRLLGNGGETQYF; CDR3 DNA: TGTGCCAGCAGCGTCCGTCTTCTAGGTAACGGGGGAGAGACCCAGTACTTC
clone size: .; J gene: TRBJ2-7; V gene: TRBV27; D gene: .; CDR3 protein: CASSAWTASYEQYF; CDR3 DNA: TGTGCCAGCAGTGCATGGACAGCCTCCTACGAGCAGTACTTC
clone size: .; J gene: TRBJ1-1; V gene: TRBV28; D gene: .; CDR3 protein: CASSTGTVNTEAFF; CDR3 DNA: TGTGCCAGCAGTACCGGGACGGTGAACACTGAAGCTTTCTTT
clone size: .; J gene: TRBJ1-5; V gene: TRBV19; D gene: .; CDR3 protein: CASSITAYSNQPQHF; CDR3 DNA: TGTGCCAGTAGTATCACGGCGTATAGCAATCAGCCCCAGCATTTT
clone size: .; J gene: TRBJ1-3; V gene: TRBV2; D gene: .; CDR3 protein: CASSNSPEQGNTIYF; CDR3 DNA: TGTGCCAGCAGTAACAGTCCGGAACAGGGAAACACCATATATTTT
clone size: few; J gene: TRBJ1-3; V gene: TRBV18; D gene: .; CDR3 protein: CASSSRRGMDTVSGNTIYF; CDR3 DNA: TGTGCCAGCTCTTCGAGGAGAGGTATGGACACAGTCTCTGGAAACACCATATATTTT
clone size: once; J gene: TRBJ2-2; V gene: TRBV7-7; D gene: TRBD1; CDR3 protein: CASSSGTGGIATTGELFF; CDR3 DNA: TGTGCTAGCAGCTCCGGGACAGGGGGAATAGCGACCACCGGGGAGCTGTTTTTT
clone size: .; J gene: TRBJ1-5; V gene: TRBV20-1; D gene: .; CDR3 protein: CSASMVNSNQPQHF; CDR3 DNA: TGCAGTGCTAGTATGGTGAATAGCAATCAGCCCCAGCATTTT
clone size: .; J gene: TRBJ2-5; V gene: TRBV20-1; D gene: .; CDR3 protein: CSAESEETQYF; CDR3 DNA: TGCAGTGCTGAGTCGGAAGAGACCCAGTACTTC
clone size: .; J gene: TRBJ2-7; V gene: TRBV5-6; D gene: .; CDR3 protein: CASSGGPLSYEQYF; CDR3 DNA: TGTGCCAGCAGCGGAGGACCGCTCTCCTACGAGCAGTACTTC
clone size: .; J gene: TRBJ1-1; V gene: TRBV7-9; D gene: .; CDR3 protein: CASSYLAGAGGSEAFF; CDR3 DNA: TGTGCCAGCAGCTATTTGGCGGGGGCTGGAGGGTCTGAAGCTTTCTTT
clone size: once; J gene: TRBJ2-7; V gene: TRBV5-1; D gene: .; CDR3 protein: CASSFGGRTSGTSTHHEQYF; CDR3 DNA: TGCGCCAGCAGCTTCGGGGGACGGACCTCTGGAACATCTACACACCACGAGCAGTACTTC
clone size: .; J gene: TRBJ1-5; V gene: TRBV24-1; D gene: .; CDR3 protein: CATSGPESNQPQHF; CDR3 DNA: TGTGCCACCAGTGGGCCTGAGAGCAATCAGCCCCAGCATTTT
clone size: .; J gene: TRBJ1-4; V gene: TRBV7-9; D gene: TRBD1; CDR3 protein: CASSLGGQGYEKLFF; CDR3 DNA: TGTGCCAGCAGCTTAGGCGGACAGGGCTACGAAAAACTGTTTTTT
clone size: .; J gene: TRBJ2-7; V gene: TRBV7-2; D gene: .; CDR3 protein: CASSIGLSPTYEQYF; CDR3 DNA: TGTGCCAGCAGCATTGGACTTTCCCCAACCTACGAGCAGTACTTC
clone size: .; J gene: TRBJ2-2; V gene: TRBV11-3; D gene: .; CDR3 protein: CASSPRTRDGGELFF; CDR3 DNA: TGTGCCAGCAGCCCAAGGACCAGGGATGGCGGGGAGCTGTTTTTT
clone size: .; J gene: TRBJ2-6; V gene: TRBV28; D gene: .; CDR3 protein: CASSYSAGANVLTF; CDR3 DNA: TGTGCCAGCAGTTACAGCGCTGGGGCCAACGTCCTGACTTTC
clone size: once; J gene: TRBJ2-7; V gene: TRBV11-2; D gene: .; CDR3 protein: CASSLAWDEQYF; CDR3 DNA: TGTGCCAGCAGCTTAGCCTGGGACGAGCAGTACTTC
clone size: .; J gene: TRBJ2-7; V gene: TRBV11-2; D gene: .; CDR3 protein: CASSLWISSSYEQYF; CDR3 DNA: TGTGCCAGCAGCTTATGGATCTCGAGCTCCTACGAGCAGTACTTC
clone size: .; J gene: TRBJ1-2; V gene: TRBV12-3/TRBV12-4; D gene: .; CDR3 protein: CASSWGNYGYTF; CDR3 DNA: TGTGCCAGCAGTTGGGGTAACTATGGCTACACCTTC
clone size: .; J gene: TRBJ1-5; V gene: TRBV18; D gene: .; CDR3 protein: CASSLSGNQPQHF; CDR3 DNA: TGTGCCAGCTCCCTTTCGGGGAATCAGCCCCAGCATTTT
clone size: .; J gene: TRBJ2-2; V gene: TRBV4-1; D gene: TRBD2; CDR3 protein: CASSQDFLAGNTGELFF; CDR3 DNA: TGCGCCAGCAGCCAAGATTTCCTAGCGGGGAACACCGGGGAGCTGTTTTTT
clone size: .; J gene: TRBJ1-5; V gene: TRBV2; D gene: .; CDR3 protein: CASRAGDSVNQPQHF; CDR3 DNA: TGTGCCAGCAGAGCAGGAGACAGCGTCAATCAGCCCCAGCATTTT
clone size: .; J gene: TRBJ1-1; V gene: TRBV18; D gene: .; CDR3 protein: CASSRMNTEAFF; CDR3 DNA: TGTGCCAGCTCTCGAATGAACACTGAAGCTTTCTTT
clone size: .; J gene: TRBJ2-2; V gene: TRBV25-1; D gene: TRBD1; CDR3 protein: CASSDRTGRTGELFF; CDR3 DNA: TGTGCCAGCAGTGACCGGACAGGGCGAACCGGGGAGCTGTTTTTT
clone size: .; J gene: TRBJ1-1; V gene: TRBV2; D gene: TRBD1; CDR3 protein: CASRDWGQTNTEAFF; CDR3 DNA: TGTGCCAGCAGGGACTGGGGACAGACGAACACTGAAGCTTTCTTT
clone size: .; J gene: TRBJ2-3; V gene: TRBV6-5; D gene: TRBD2; CDR3 protein: CASKVAGGVNTQYF; CDR3 DNA: TGTGCCAGCAAGGTAGCGGGAGGGGTGAATACGCAGTATTTT
clone size: .; J gene: TRBJ1-1; V gene: TRBV9; D gene: .; CDR3 protein: CASSVAPGMSTEAFF; CDR3 DNA: TGTGCCAGCAGCGTAGCGCCAGGTATGTCCACTGAAGCTTTCTTT
clone size: .; J gene: TRBJ1-2; V gene: TRBV11-2; D gene: .; CDR3 protein: CASSLGPRTRDLYGYTF; CDR3 DNA: TGTGCCAGCAGCTTAGGACCCCGGACACGGGATTTATATGGCTACACCTTC
clone size: .; J gene: TRBJ1-1; V gene: TRBV3-1/TRBV3-2; D gene: .; CDR3 protein: CASSSTVGAEAFF; CDR3 DNA: TGTGCCAGCAGCTCGACGGTCGGGGCTGAAGCTTTCTTT
clone size: .; J gene: TRBJ1-5; V gene: TRBV6-6; D gene: .; CDR3 protein: CASTHSNQPQHF; CDR3 DNA: TGTGCCAGCACTCATAGCAATCAGCCCCAGCATTTT
clone size: once; J gene: TRBJ1-1; V gene: TRBV6-4; D gene: .; CDR3 protein: CASSAQYSTEAFF; CDR3 DNA: TGTGCCAGCAGCGCCCAGTATAGCACTGAAGCTTTCTTT
clone size: .; J gene: TRBJ2-1; V gene: TRBV5-1; D gene: TRBD2; CDR3 protein: CASRGTAGSRNEQFF; CDR3 DNA: TGCGCCAGCAGGGGTACAGCGGGATCTCGCAATGAGCAGTTCTTC
clone size: .; J gene: TRBJ2-5; V gene: TRBV5-1; D gene: TRBD2; CDR3 protein: CASSLVVGGKETQYF; CDR3 DNA: TGCGCCAGCAGCTTGGTCGTGGGGGGGAAGGAGACCCAGTACTTC
clone size: .; J gene: TRBJ1-2; V gene: TRBV11-2; D gene: TRBD1; CDR3 protein: CASSASTGGERGYTF; CDR3 DNA: TGTGCCAGCAGCGCATCAACAGGGGGCGAGCGTGGCTACACCTTC
clone size: once; J gene: TRBJ1-3; V gene: TRBV28; D gene: .; CDR3 protein: CASSWGSTGNTIYF; CDR3 DNA: TGTGCCAGCAGCTGGGGGTCTACCGGAAACACCATATATTTT
clone size: .; J gene: TRBJ1-2; V gene: TRBV21-1; D gene: .; CDR3 protein: CASSTKPPNYGYTF; CDR3 DNA: TGTGCCAGCAGCACCAAGCCACCGAACTATGGCTACACCTTC
clone size: .; J gene: TRBJ2-3; V gene: TRBV10-1; D gene: TRBD2; CDR3 protein: CASSSGGAEDTQYF; CDR3 DNA: TGCGCCAGCAGTAGCGGGGGGGCTGAAGATACGCAGTATTTT
clone size: .; J gene: TRBJ2-5; V gene: TRBV11-2; D gene: .; CDR3 protein: CASSLEGRNLAGQETQYF; CDR3 DNA: TGTGCCAGCAGCTTAGAAGGCAGAAACTTAGCCGGTCAAGAGACCCAGTACTTC
clone size: few; J gene: TRBJ1-5; V gene: TRBV19; D gene: .; CDR3 protein: CASSDLSNQPQHF; CDR3 DNA: TGTGCCAGTAGTGATCTAAGCAATCAGCCCCAGCATTTT
clone size: once; J gene: TRBJ1-1; V gene: TRBV7-2; D gene: .; CDR3 protein: CASSLGVMNTEAFF; CDR3 DNA: TGTGCCAGCAGCTTAGGAGTGATGAACACTGAAGCTTTCTTT
clone size: .; J gene: TRBJ1-3; V gene: TRBV28; D gene: .; CDR3 protein: CASRRLGTSAGNTIYF; CDR3 DNA: TGTGCCAGCAGGAGACTCGGGACATCGGCTGGAAACACCATATATTTT
clone size: .; J gene: TRBJ1-2; V gene: TRBV5-1; D gene: .; CDR3 protein: CASSLAGQGTGDGYTF; CDR3 DNA: TGCGCCAGCAGCTTGGCGGGGCAGGGAACGGGCGATGGCTACACCTTC
clone size: .; J gene: TRBJ2-7; V gene: TRBV23-1; D gene: .; CDR3 protein: CASSQGRLSSYEQYF; CDR3 DNA: TGCGCCAGCAGTCAGGGCAGACTTAGCTCCTACGAGCAGTACTTC
clone size: .; J gene: TRBJ1-6; V gene: TRBV14; D gene: TRBD1; CDR3 protein: CASSQGFRTGGWGSPLHF; CDR3 DNA: TGTGCCAGCAGCCAAGGTTTCCGGACAGGGGGTTGGGGGTCACCCCTCCACTTT
clone size: .; J gene: TRBJ2-1; V gene: TRBV7-2; D gene: .; CDR3 protein: CASSLKFLRVPGLDNEQFF; CDR3 DNA: TGTGCCAGCAGCTTAAAGTTTCTTAGGGTGCCGGGCCTAGACAATGAGCAGTTCTTC
clone size: .; J gene: TRBJ2-7; V gene: TRBV6-5; D gene: TRBD1; CDR3 protein: CAAAPGTGSAEQYF; CDR3 DNA: TGTGCCGCAGCCCCCGGGACAGGGTCCGCCGAGCAGTACTTC
clone size: .; J gene: TRBJ2-5; V gene: TRBV2; D gene: TRBD1; CDR3 protein: CASSWDSETQYF; CDR3 DNA: TGTGCCAGCAGTTGGGACAGTGAGACCCAGTACTTC
clone size: .; J gene: TRBJ1-2; V gene: TRBV5-6; D gene: .; CDR3 protein: CASSYLLASGYTF; CDR3 DNA: TGTGCCAGCAGCTACCTCCTAGCCTCTGGCTACACCTTC
clone size: .; J gene: TRBJ1-2; V gene: TRBV12-3/TRBV12-4; D gene: .; CDR3 protein: CASTSKAVYGYTF; CDR3 DNA: TGTGCCAGCACGAGTAAGGCGGTCTATGGCTACACCTTC
clone size: .; J gene: TRBJ1-3; V gene: TRBV3-1/TRBV3-2; D gene: .; CDR3 protein: CASSWGNGHSGNTIYF; CDR3 DNA: TGTGCCAGCAGCTGGGGCAACGGCCACTCTGGAAACACCATATATTTT
clone size: .; J gene: TRBJ2-1; V gene: TRBV11-3; D gene: .; CDR3 protein: CASSLSALNNEQFF; CDR3 DNA: TGTGCCAGCAGCTTATCTGCCCTGAACAATGAGCAGTTCTTC
clone size: .; J gene: TRBJ1-1; V gene: TRBV3-1/TRBV3-2; D gene: .; CDR3 protein: CASSQDLGRGSTEAFF; CDR3 DNA: TGTGCCAGCAGCCAAGATCTGGGCAGGGGAAGCACTGAAGCTTTCTTT
clone size: .; J gene: TRBJ2-2; V gene: TRBV19; D gene: .; CDR3 protein: CASTPGGTANTGELFF; CDR3 DNA: TGTGCCAGTACCCCAGGGGGGACAGCGAACACCGGGGAGCTGTTTTTT
clone size: .; J gene: TRBJ1-1; V gene: TRBV24-1; D gene: .; CDR3 protein: CATSDSGAMNTEAFF; CDR3 DNA: TGTGCCACCAGTGATTCAGGGGCGATGAACACTGAAGCTTTCTTT
clone size: .; J gene: TRBJ1-2; V gene: TRBV6-5; D gene: TRBD1; CDR3 protein: CASSRRGQGAFGYTF; CDR3 DNA: TGTGCCAGCAGCCGAAGGGGCCAGGGGGCGTTTGGCTACACCTTC
clone size: .; J gene: TRBJ1-3; V gene: TRBV4-3; D gene: .; CDR3 protein: CASSQGVPGESGNTIYF; CDR3 DNA: TGCGCCAGCAGCCAAGGGGTTCCGGGGGAATCTGGAAACACCATATATTTT
clone size: .; J gene: TRBJ1-1; V gene: TRBV6-5; D gene: .; CDR3 protein: CASSYSLAVNTEAFF; CDR3 DNA: TGTGCCAGCAGTTACTCTCTGGCGGTGAACACTGAAGCTTTCTTT